This paragraph covers one T cell receptor beta chain sequence. The antigen is not known. This record belongs to a study of Ad26.COV2.S vaccination and SARS-CoV-2 variants. Data came from immunoSEQ multiplex PCR; TCRdb stores just in-frame clones and leaves some out. The table has a few hundred thousand clones, roughly 84% seen once; the top ten hold around 3.6%. Findings and limits, study-wide: Similar non-spike TCR breadth was seen in vaccine and placebo recipients. From the TCR breadth and depth analyses, total T cell responses may have been underestimated.

CDR3 size: 13 residues. Germline V gene sequence: CDR1 SGHRS, CDR2 YFSETQ. J lost 4 bases, V lost 4 bases, and 3 bases had no gene match. Treatment given: 15 to 20 received Ad26.COV2.S at low or high dose, single or two shots; about 5 received placebo; per-sample allocation not given. At day 63 after the first vaccine or placebo injection, samples were drawn. In Boston, an adult donor aged 18-55 years took part. The material was peripheral blood, obtained in a trial of Ad26.COV2.S vaccine versus placebo. The chain links TRBV5-1 to TRBJ1-1; 8 positions agree with TRBD1. This sequence originates from a person between 18 and 65 years old who received the Ad26.COV2.S COVID-19 vaccine or a placebo. In nucleotides, the CDR3 is TGCGCCAGCAGCCCCCAGGGGGCCACTGAAGCTTTCTTT. Protein: CASSPQGATEAFF.